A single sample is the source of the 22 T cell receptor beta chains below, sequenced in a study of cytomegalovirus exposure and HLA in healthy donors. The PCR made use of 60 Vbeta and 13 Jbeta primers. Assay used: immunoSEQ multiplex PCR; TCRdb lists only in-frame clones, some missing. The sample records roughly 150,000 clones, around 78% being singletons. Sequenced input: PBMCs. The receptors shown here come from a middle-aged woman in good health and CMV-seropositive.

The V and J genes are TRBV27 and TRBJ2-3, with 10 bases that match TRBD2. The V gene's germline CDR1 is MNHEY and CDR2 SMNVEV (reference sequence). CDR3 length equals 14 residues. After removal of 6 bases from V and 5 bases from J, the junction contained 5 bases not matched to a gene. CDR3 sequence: CASRSGGVRDTQYF. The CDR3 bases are TGTGCCAGCAGAAGCGGGGGGGTGAGAGATACGCAGTATTTT.

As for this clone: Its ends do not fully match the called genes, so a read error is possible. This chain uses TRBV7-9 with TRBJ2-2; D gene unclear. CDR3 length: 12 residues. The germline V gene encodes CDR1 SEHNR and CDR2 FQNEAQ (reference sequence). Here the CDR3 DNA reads TGTTCCAGCAGCCAACAATCAGGGGAGCTGTTTTTT. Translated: CSSSQQSGELFF.

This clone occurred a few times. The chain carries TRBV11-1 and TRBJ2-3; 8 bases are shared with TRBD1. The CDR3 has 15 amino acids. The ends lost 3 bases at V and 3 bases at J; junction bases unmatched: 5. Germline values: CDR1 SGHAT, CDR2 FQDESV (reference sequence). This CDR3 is CASSLRQGKTDTQYF. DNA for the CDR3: TGTGCCAGCAGCTTGAGACAGGGGAAGACAGATACGCAGTATTTT.

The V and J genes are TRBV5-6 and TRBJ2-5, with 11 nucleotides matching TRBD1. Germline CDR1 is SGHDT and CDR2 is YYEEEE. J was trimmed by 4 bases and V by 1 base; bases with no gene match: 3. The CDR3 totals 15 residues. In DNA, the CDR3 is TGTGCCAGCAGCTTGCCGGGACAGGGGGTAGAGACCCAGTACTTC. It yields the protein CASSLPGQGVETQYF.

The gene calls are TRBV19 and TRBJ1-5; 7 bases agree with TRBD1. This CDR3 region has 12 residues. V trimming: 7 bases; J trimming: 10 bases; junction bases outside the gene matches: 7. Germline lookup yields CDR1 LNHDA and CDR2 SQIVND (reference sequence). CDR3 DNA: TGTGCCAGTACCCCAGGGGGAGGACCCCAGCATTTT. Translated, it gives CASTPGGGPQHF.

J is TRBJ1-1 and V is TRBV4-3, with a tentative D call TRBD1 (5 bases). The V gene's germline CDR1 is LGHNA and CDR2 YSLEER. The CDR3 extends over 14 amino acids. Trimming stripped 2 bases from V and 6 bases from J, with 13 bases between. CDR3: CASSQRGSAAEAFF. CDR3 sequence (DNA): TGCGCCAGCAGCCAAAGGGGCTCTGCGGCTGAAGCTTTCTTT.

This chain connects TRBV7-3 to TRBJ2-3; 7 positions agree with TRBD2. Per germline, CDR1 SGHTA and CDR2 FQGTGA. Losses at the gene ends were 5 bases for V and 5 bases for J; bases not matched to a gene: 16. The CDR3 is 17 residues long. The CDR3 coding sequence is TGTGCCAGCAGCCCTGGATGGCTCGCGGGGGTGGGAGATACGCAGTATTTT. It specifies CASSPGWLAGVGDTQYF.

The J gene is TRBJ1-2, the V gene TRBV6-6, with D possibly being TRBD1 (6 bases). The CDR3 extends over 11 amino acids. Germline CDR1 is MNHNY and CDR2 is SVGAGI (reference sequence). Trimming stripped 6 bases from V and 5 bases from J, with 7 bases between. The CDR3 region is CASRQGYGYTF. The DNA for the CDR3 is TGTGCCAGCAGGCAGGGGTATGGCTACACCTTC.

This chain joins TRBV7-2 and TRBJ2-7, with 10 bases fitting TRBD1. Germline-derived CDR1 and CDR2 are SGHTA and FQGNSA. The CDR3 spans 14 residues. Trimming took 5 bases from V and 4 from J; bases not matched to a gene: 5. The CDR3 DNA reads TGTGCCAGCAGCAGGGACAGGGGTAATTACGAGCAGTACTTC. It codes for CASSRDRGNYEQYF.

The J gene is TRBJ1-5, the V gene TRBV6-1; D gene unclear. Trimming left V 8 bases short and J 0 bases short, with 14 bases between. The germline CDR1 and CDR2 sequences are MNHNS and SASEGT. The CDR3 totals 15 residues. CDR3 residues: CASSSRGISNQPQHF. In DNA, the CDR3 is TGTGCCAGCTCCTCGAGAGGCATTAGCAATCAGCCCCAGCATTTT.

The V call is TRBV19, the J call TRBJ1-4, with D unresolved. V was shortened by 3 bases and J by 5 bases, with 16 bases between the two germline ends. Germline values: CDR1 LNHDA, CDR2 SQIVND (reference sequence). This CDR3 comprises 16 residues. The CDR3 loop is CASSISSGLQNEKLFF. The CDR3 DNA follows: TGTGCCAGTAGTATTTCCTCCGGACTCCAAAATGAAAAACTGTTTTTT.

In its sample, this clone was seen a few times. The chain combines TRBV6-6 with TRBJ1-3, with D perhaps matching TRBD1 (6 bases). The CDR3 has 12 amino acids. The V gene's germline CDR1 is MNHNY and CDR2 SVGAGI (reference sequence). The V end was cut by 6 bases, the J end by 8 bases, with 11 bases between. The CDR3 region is CASSWGQDTIYF. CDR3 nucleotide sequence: TGTGCCAGCAGCTGGGGACAAGACACCATATATTTT.

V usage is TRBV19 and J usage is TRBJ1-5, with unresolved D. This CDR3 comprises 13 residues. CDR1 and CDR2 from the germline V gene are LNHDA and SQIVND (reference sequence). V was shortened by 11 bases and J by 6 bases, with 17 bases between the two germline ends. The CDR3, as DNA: TGTGCCTCCGCGGGAGCAAGAGGTCAGCCCCAGCATTTT. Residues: CASAGARGQPQHF. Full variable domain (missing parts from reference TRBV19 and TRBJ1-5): DGGITQSPKYLFRKEGQNVTLSCEQNLNHDAMYWYRQDPGQGLRLIYYSQIVNDFQKGDIAEGYSVSREKKESFPLTVTSAQKNPTAFYLCASAGARGQPQHFGDGTRLSIL.

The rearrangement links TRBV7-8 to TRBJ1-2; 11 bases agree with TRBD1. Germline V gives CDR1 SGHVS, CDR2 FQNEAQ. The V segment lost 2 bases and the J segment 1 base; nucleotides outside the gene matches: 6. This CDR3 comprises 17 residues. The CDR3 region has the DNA TGTGCCAGCAGCTTAACCGGACAGGGGGCCCTTAACTATGGCTACACCTTC. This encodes CASSLTGQGALNYGYTF.

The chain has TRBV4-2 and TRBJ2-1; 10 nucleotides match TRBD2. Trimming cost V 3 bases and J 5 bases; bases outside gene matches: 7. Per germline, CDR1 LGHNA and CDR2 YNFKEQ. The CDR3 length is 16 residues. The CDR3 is CASSQGLAGADNEQFF. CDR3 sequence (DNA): TGTGCCAGCAGCCAGGGGCTAGCGGGGGCCGACAATGAGCAGTTCTTC.

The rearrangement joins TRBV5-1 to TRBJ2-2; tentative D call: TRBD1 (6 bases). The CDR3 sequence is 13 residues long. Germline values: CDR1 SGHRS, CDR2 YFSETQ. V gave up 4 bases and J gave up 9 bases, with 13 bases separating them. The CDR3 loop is CASSNEGVWELFF. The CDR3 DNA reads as TGCGCCAGCAGCAACGAGGGGGTATGGGAGCTGTTTTTT.

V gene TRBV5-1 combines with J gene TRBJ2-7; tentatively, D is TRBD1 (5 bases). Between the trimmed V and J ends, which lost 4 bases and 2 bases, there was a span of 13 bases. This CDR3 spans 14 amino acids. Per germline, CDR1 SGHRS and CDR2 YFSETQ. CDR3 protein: CASSRSQGTYEQYF. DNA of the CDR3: TGCGCCAGCAGCCGGAGCCAGGGTACCTACGAGCAGTACTTC.

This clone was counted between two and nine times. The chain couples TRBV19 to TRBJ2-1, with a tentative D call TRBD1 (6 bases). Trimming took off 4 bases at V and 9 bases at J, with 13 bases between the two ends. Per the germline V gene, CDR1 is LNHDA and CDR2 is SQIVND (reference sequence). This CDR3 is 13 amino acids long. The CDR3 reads CASSTITGTEQFF. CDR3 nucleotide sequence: TGTGCCAGTAGTACGATTACAGGGACTGAGCAGTTCTTC.

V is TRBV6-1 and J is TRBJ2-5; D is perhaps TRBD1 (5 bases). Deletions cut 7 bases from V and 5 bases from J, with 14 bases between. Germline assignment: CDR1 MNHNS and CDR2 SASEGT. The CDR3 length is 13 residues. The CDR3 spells CASTGRVRETQYF. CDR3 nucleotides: TGTGCCAGCACGGGCAGGGTTCGGGAGACCCAGTACTTC.

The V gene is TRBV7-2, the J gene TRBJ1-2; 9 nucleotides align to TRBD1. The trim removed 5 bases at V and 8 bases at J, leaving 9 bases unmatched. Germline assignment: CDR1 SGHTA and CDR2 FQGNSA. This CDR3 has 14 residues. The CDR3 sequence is CASSTTQGAQGYTF. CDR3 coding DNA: TGTGCCAGCAGCACAACACAGGGGGCGCAGGGCTACACCTTC.

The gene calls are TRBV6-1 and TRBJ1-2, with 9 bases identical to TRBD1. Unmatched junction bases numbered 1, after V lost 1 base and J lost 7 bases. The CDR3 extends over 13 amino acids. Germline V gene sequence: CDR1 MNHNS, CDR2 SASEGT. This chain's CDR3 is CASSEVTGGGYTF. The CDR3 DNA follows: TGTGCCAGCAGTGAAGTGACAGGGGGTGGCTACACCTTC.

The CDR3 nucleotides read TGCGCCAGCAGCCAAGCACTCCTAGTGGGGGGTACTAGCACAGATACGCAGTATTTT. It is translated as CASSQALLVGGTSTDTQYF. V is TRBV4-1 and J is TRBJ2-3; a weak D match, TRBD2 (6 bases). V lost 1 base to trimming and J lost 0 bases, with 20 bases between them. CDR3 length: 19 amino acids. From germline, CDR1 is MGHRA and CDR2 YSYEKL.